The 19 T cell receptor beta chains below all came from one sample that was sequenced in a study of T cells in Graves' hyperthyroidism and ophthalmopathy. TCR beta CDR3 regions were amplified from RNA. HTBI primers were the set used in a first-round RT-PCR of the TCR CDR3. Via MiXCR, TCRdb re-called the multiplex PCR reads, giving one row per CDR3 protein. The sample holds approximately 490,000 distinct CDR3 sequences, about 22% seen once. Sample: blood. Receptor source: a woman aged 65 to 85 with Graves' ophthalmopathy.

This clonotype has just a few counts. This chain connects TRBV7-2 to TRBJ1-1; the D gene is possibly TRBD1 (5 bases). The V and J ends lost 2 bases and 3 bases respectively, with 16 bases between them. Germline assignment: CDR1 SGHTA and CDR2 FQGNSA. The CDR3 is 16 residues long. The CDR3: CASSLIGRGAYTEAFF. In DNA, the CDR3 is TGTGCCAGCAGCTTAATTGGTAGAGGGGCATACACTGAAGCTTTCTTT.

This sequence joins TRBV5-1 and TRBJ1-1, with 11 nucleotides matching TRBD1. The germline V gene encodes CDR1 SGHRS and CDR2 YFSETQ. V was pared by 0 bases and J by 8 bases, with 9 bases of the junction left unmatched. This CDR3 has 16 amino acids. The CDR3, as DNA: TGCGCCAGCAGCTTGGCCGGGACAGGGGGTTTTCGGGAAGCTTTCTTT. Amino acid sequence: CASSLAGTGGFREAFF.

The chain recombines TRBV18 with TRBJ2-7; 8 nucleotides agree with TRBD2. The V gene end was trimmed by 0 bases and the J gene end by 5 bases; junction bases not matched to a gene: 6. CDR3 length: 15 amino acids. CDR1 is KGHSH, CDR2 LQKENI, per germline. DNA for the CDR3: TGTGCCAGCTCACCACCAGGACTAGCCTTTGACGAGCAGTACTTC. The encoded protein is CASSPPGLAFDEQYF.

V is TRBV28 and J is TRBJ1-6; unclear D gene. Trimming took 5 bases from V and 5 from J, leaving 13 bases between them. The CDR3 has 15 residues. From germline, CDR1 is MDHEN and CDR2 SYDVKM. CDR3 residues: CASSLKGSDNSPLHF. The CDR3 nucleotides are TGTGCCAGCAGTCTCAAGGGAAGTGATAATTCACCCCTCCACTTT.

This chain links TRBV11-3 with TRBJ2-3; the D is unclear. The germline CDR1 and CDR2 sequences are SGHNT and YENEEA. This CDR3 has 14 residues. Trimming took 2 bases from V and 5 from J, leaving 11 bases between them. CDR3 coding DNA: TGTGCCAGCAGCTTACGACCGGGCGTAGATACGCAGTATTTT. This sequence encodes CASSLRPGVDTQYF.

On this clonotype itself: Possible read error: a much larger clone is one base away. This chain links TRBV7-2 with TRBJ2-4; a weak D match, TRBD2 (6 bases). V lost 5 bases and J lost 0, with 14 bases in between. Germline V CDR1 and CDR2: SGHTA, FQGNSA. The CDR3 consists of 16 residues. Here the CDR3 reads CASSPNSGLAKNIQYF. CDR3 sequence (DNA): TGTGCCAGCAGCCCGAATAGCGGATTAGCCAAAAACATTCAGTACTTC. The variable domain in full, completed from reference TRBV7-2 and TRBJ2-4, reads GAGVSQSPSNKVTEKGKDVELRCDPISGHTALYWYRQSLGQGLEFLIYFQGNSAPDKSGLPSDRFSAERTGGSVSTLTIQRTQQEDSAVYLCASSPNSGLAKNIQYFGAGTRLSVL.

The CDR3 sequence is CSAPRGEDEQYF. DNA for the CDR3: TGCAGTGCCCCGAGGGGGGAGGACGAGCAGTACTTC. The J gene is TRBJ2-7, the V gene TRBV20-1, with D possibly called TRBD1 or TRBD2 (6 bases each). V was pared by 6 bases and J by 5 bases, with 14 bases between. This CDR3 is built from 12 residues. Germline lookup yields CDR1 DFQATT and CDR2 SNEGSKA (reference sequence).

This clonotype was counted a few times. CDR3 in DNA: TGTGCCAGCAACCCAACAGGGAGGGCTGGGGCCAACGTCCTGACTTTC. The encoded protein is CASNPTGRAGANVLTF. This rearrangement joins TRBV6-2 or TRBV6-3 to TRBJ2-6; tentatively, D is TRBD2 (7 bases). Per germline, CDR1 MNHEY and CDR2 SVGEGT. This CDR3 is 16 amino acids long. Trimming left V 7 bases short and J 2 bases short, with 15 bases between.

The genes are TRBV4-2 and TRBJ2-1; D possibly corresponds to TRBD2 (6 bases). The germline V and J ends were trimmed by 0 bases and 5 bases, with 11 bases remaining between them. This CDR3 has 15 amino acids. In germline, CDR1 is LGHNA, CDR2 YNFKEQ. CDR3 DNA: TGTGCCAGCAGCCAAGAACTGGGGGGAGACAATGAGCAGTTCTTC. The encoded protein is CASSQELGGDNEQFF.

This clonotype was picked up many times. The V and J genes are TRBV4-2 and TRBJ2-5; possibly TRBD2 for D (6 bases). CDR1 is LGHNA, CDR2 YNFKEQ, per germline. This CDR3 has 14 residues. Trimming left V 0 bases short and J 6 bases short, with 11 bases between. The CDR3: CASSQESSGQTQYF. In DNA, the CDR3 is TGTGCCAGCAGCCAAGAGAGCAGCGGGCAGACCCAGTACTTC.

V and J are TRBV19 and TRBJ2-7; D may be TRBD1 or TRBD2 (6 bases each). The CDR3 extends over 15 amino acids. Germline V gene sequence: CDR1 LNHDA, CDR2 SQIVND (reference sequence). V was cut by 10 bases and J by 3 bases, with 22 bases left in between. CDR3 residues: CATETGWGADYEQYF. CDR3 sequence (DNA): TGTGCCACCGAAACTGGGTGGGGGGCCGACTACGAGCAGTACTTC. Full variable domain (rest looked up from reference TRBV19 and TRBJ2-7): DGGITQSPKYLFRKEGQNVTLSCEQNLNHDAMYWYRQDPGQGLRLIYYSQIVNDFQKGDIAEGYSVSREKKESFPLTVTSAQKNPTAFYLCATETGWGADYEQYFGPGTRLTVT.

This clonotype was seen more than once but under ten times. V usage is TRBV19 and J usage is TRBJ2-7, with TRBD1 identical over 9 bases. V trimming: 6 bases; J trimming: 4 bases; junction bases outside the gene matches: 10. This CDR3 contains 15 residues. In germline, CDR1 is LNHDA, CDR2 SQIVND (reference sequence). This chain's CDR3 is CASRRRGDRAYEQYF. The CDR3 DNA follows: TGTGCCAGTAGACGAAGGGGGGACAGGGCGTACGAGCAGTACTTC.

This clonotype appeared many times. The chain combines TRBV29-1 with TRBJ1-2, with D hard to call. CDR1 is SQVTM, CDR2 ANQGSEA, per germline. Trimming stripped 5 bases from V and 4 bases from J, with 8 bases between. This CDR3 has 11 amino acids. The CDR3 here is CSVLDGYGYTF. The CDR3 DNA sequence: TGCAGCGTTCTAGACGGCTATGGCTACACCTTC.

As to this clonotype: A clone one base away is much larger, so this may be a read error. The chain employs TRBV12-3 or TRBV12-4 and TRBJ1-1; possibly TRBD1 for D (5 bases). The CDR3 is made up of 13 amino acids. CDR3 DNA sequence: TGTGTCAGCAGTTTGATGGGACCTTTGGAAGCTTTCTTT. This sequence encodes CVSSLMGPLEAFF.

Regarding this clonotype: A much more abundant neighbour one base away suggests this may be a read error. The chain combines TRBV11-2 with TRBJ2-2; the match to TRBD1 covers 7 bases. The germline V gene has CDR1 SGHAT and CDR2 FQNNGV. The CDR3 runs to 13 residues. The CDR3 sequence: CAGSSGQAGELFF. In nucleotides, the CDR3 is TGTGCCGGCAGCTCAGGACAGGCTGGGGAGCTGTTTTTT.

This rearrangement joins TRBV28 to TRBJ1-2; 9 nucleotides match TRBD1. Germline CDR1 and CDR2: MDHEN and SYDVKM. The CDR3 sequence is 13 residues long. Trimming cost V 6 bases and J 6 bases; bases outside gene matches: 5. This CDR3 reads CASRPGTGNGYTF. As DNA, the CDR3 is TGTGCCAGCAGACCCGGGACAGGGAATGGCTACACCTTC.

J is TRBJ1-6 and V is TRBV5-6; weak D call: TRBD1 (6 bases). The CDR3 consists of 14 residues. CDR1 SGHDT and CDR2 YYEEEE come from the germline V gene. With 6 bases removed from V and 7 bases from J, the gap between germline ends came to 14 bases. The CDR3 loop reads CASTHRETNSPLHF. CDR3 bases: TGTGCCAGCACCCACAGGGAGACGAATTCACCCCTCCACTTT.

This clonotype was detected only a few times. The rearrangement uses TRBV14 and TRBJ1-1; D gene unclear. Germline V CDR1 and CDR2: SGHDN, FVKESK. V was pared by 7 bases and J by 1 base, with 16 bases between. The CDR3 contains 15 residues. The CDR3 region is CASKLGLERNTEAFF. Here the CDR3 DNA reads TGTGCCAGCAAATTAGGGCTCGAGAGGAACACTGAAGCTTTCTTT.

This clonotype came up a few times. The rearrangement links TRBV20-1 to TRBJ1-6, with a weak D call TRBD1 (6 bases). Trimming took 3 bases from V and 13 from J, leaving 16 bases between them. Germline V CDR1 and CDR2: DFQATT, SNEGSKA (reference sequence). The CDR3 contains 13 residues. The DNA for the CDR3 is TGCAGTGCTAGTAGGGGGAAGGGTTCGCCCCTCCACTTT. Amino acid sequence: CSASRGKGSPLHF.